This TCR beta chain was obtained from a study of blood T cell repertoires in COVID-19. Study at large: T cells, B-cell-depleted T cells, or PBMCs supplied cDNA or gDNA.

Germline V gives CDR1 MNHEY, CDR2 SVGAGI. V lost 4 bases to trimming and J lost 0 bases; unmatched junction nucleotides: 4. This CDR3 comprises 16 residues. The repertoire was sequenced with immunoSEQ multiplex PCR; TCRdb's copy has only in-frame clones and lacks some. The data hold around 160,000 clones, with more than 80% observed a single time. Sequencing was carried out using peripheral blood. The chain is built from TRBV6-5 and TRBJ1-3, with TRBD1 matching 9 bases. This sequence originates from a human donor with acute or convalescent COVID-19. The donor label of this sample is uncertain. The CDR3 is CASSSGTGISGNTIYF. In DNA, the CDR3 is TGTGCCAGCAGTTCCGGGACAGGGATCTCTGGAAACACCATATATTTT.